This T cell receptor beta chain was recovered during a study of PD-1 blockade in classical Hodgkin lymphoma (dated by TCRdb to between 2020 and 2021). Background on the whole study: Nivolumab dosing was 3 mg/kg intravenously every 2 weeks, continuing until either disease progression or unacceptable toxicity. The study used CyTOF and TCR beta sequencing to define a peripheral blood immune signature of response to PD-1 blockade in classical Hodgkin lymphoma. The investigation overall reported the following: Baseline TCR diversity was reported to be lower in newly diagnosed patients than in healthy donors, and even lower in relapsed/refractory patients. Trial patients achieving complete response had baseline diversity similar to newly diagnosed patients, whereas partial responders and progressors had significantly lower diversity. Diversity was lower in patients who began nivolumab less than 1 year after ASCT, so these patients were left out of later analyses to avoid confounding by immune reconstitution. A significant rise by C4D1 was seen in CD4+ but not CD8+ TCR diversity (p=0.0027 vs p=0.16), with the rise being most apparent in complete responders (p=0.02). The study covered only a single clinical trial cohort, and the causes of the repertoire differences, possibly disease activity or prior therapy, were still not defined.

The CDR3 sequence holds 13 residues, the cysteine and phenylalanine included. Just CDR3 DNA is preserved here, 39 bases in frame from base 1. The CDR1 and CDR2 encoded by the germline V gene are WSHSY and SAAADI. Trimming at the junction amounts to 3 bases on V and 6 bases on J, and the germline ends lie 11 bases apart. Of note for this clone: Which antigen it targets is not known. The input lacks base qualities; no much larger clone sits a single base away.

The Qiagen DNeasy kit was used to extract genomic DNA both from unsorted PBMCs and from the negatively selected CD4+ and CD8+ fractions. TCR beta CDR3 regions were amplified by immunoSEQ multiplex PCR using primers annealing to V and J segments. A synthetic immune receptor repertoire was used to minimize amplification bias, and remaining bias was computationally removed after sequencing. Per the original workflow: Repertoire diversity was quantified as the Shannon entropy index using custom Python scripts. The unsorted, CD4+ and CD8+ repertoires were each analyzed separately, with the exception of combined analyses, where CD4+ and CD8+ sequences were merged in silico. A clone counted as expanded when the clone's frequency after treatment rose at least 2-fold relative to C1D1, and clones undetected at baseline were given a pseudocount of 0.5. Clones with 0 or 1 copy at C1D1 were defined as singleton clones, while clones with 2 or more copies were defined as non-singleton clones. Clones expanded in unsorted samples were labelled as CD4+, CD8+ or unknown by matching protein sequences in sorted samples from the same patient. Wilcoxon tests on paired samples were used to test changes in diversity from C1D1 to C4D1. The source is immuneACCESS, and TCRdb retained only in-frame sequences with V and J called. Part of the clones is not carried over; for the studies checked, unresolved V genes explain less than half of this, and the remainder is unexplained. V and J calls and clone size follow that table, whereas D and trimming were derived from the DNA. In this sample the table shows 75,000 to 100,000 clones, approximately 80% of which occur a single time. The ten largest clonotypes hold approximately 15% of the sample.

The label giving this sample's time point can be read as: cycle 2 day 1 (C2D1) of nivolumab. Every trial patient had relapsed following autologous stem cell transplantation, and prior brentuximab vedotin exposure was what differed among cohorts A, B and C. The trial cohort included 50 to 70 patients with relapsed/refractory classical Hodgkin lymphoma, and each patient had a best overall response of complete response, partial response or progressive disease. Trial patients were treated with single-agent nivolumab in the multi-cohort phase II CheckMate 205 trial. An independent review committee assessed best overall response by applying the 2007 International Working Group response criteria. Trial PBMCs were collected just before the start of nivolumab (C1D1) and during therapy at cycle 2 day 1 and cycle 4 day 1. Peripheral blood was collected in 8 mL Vacutainer Cell Preparation Tubes, from which PBMCs were isolated by centrifugation and then cryopreserved.

The source was peripheral blood mononuclear cells (PBMCs), collected before the second cycle of nivolumab. This clonotype was sampled from a human donor with classical Hodgkin lymphoma. This receptor chain uses TRBV10-2 and TRBJ1-2; TRBD1 might be the D gene, on 5 matching bases. The CDR3 has the sequence CASSDQGLHGYTF. The DNA sequence is TGCGCCAGCAGTGACCAGGGCTTGCATGGCTACACCTTC.